The clone carrying this T cell receptor beta chain showed up just a few times. Its antigen is currently unknown. The record originates from a study of blood T cells in healthy people across ages. Study observations and caveats: While age rose, TCR beta diversity per million T cells dropped in a roughly linear way.

The second PCR ran about 6 to 12 cycles with a sample-barcoded 5' primer and J-beta primers. All cDNA molecules were each tagged by a template-switch adaptor with 12 random nucleotides. Each CDR3 protein is one row after TCRdb ran MiXCR on the 5' RACE reads. The sample contains 1,800,000 or so distinct CDR3 sequences, about 39% of which appear only once. Germline CDR1 DFQATT, CDR2 SNEGSKA (reference sequence). The CDR3 has 14 amino acids. The J segment lost 9 bases and the V segment lost 2 bases, leaving 9 bases of the junction unmatched. Each sample provided at least 5 micrograms of extracted total RNA.

The sequence was obtained from a human donor in good health. The sequenced sample was blood. The rearrangement links TRBV20-1 to TRBJ2-1; 8 positions match TRBD2. CDR3 coding DNA: TGCAGTGCTAGACCCCCCGGGAGGGGAGTTGAGCAGTTCTTC. This sequence encodes CSARPPGRGVEQFF.